This T cell receptor beta chain was identified during a study of cytomegalovirus exposure and HLA in healthy donors. General observations from the study: Available immune exposure information was restricted to CMV serostatus only.

A word on this clone: Its antigen is not known.

The primer mix had 60 Vbeta and 13 Jbeta primers. Authors' data handling: Later, 65 million to 85 million unique TCR beta chains were counted in an analysis, and about 10 million of them were shared. Only in-frame clones appear in the TCRdb table, and some are missing; sequencing was by immunoSEQ multiplex PCR. The DNA gave D and trimming, while V, J and clone size come from that table. The repertoire holds about 160,000 clones, 82% seen once, with about 10% in the top ten. As for the donors, each was a healthy bone marrow donor. The germline gives CDR1 MGHRA, CDR2 YSYEKL. The CDR3 totals 13 residues. The V gene lost 1 base and the J gene lost 6 bases, with 8 bases spanning the gap.

The V gene is TRBV4-1, the J gene TRBJ2-3; D not certain. Sample: PBMCs. The TCR sequence derives from a man between 50 and 59 years old in good health and CMV-seropositive. The CDR3 coding sequence is TGCGCCAGCAGCCAAGGGCCAGCGGATACGCAGTATTTT. It encodes CASSQGPADTQYF.